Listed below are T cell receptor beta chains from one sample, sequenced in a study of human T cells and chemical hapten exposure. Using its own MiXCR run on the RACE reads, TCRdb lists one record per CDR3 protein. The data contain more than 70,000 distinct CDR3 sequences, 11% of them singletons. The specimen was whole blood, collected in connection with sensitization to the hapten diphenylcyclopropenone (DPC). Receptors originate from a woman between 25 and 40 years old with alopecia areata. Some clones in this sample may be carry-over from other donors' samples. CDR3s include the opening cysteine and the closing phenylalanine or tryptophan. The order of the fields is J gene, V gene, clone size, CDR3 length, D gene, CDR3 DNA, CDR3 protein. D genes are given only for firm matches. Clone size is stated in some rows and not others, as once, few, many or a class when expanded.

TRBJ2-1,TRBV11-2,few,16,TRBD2,TGTGCCAGCAGCTTGCGGACTAGCGGGAGATACAATGAGCAGTTCTTC,CASSLRTSGRYNEQFF
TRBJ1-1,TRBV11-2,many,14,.,TGTGCCAGCAGCTTAGGTCGGGGGCGGACTGAAGCTTTCTTT,CASSLGRGRTEAFF
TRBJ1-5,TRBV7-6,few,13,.,TGTGCCAGCAGCCCCGGGATATATCAGCCCCAGCATTTT,CASSPGIYQPQHF
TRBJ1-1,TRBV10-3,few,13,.,TGTGCCATCAGCAACATGGTCGGCACTGAAGCTTTCTTT,CAISNMVGTEAFF
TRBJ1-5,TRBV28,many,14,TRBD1,TGTGCCAGCAGTTTACTACAGGGGAGTCAGCCCCAGCATTTT,CASSLLQGSQPQHF
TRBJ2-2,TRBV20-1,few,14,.,TGCAGTGCTCGGGACCCCCTGAGCACCGGGGAGCTGTTTTTT,CSARDPLSTGELFF
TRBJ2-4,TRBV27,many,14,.,TGTGCCAGCAGTTTATACGGGGCCAAAAACATTCAGTACTTC,CASSLYGAKNIQYF
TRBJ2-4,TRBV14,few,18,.,TGTGCCAGCAGCCGAATTTGGACGGAGCCCTTAGCCAAAAACATTCAGTACTTC,CASSRIWTEPLAKNIQYF
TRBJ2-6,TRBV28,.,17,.,TGTGCCAGCAGTTTCGTTGGGCCCAGCTCTGGGGCCAACGTCCTGACTTTC,CASSFVGPSSGANVLTF
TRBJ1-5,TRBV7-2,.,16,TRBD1,TGTGCCAGCAGCTTAGAGGACAGGCGTAGCAATCAGCCCCAGCATTTT,CASSLEDRRSNQPQHF
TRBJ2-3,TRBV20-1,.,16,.,TGCAGTGCTAGTAGCCCTCGGGCGGCCAGCACAGATACGCAGTATTTT,CSASSPRAASTDTQYF
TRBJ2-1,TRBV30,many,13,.,TGTGCCTGGAGTTCGACCCCTACCAATGAGCAGTTCTTC,CAWSSTPTNEQFF
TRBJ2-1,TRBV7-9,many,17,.,TGTGCCAGCAGCTTAGATTTCGAGGGACTCTCCTACAATGAGCAGTTCTTC,CASSLDFEGLSYNEQFF
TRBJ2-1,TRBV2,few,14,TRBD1,TGTGCCAGCAGGGACAGGGGGGCTTACAATGAGCAGTTCTTC,CASRDRGAYNEQFF
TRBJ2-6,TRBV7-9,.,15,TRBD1,TGTGCCAGCAGCCAACAGGGGACCGGGGCCAACGTCCTGACTTTC,CASSQQGTGANVLTF
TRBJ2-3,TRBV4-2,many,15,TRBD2,TGTGCCAGCAGCCAAGATGGGCTAGCGGCGGATACGCAGTATTTT,CASSQDGLAADTQYF
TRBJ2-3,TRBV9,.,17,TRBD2,TGTGCCAGCAGCGTTTGGGACCTAGCGGGAGGCGAGAATACGCAGTATTTT,CASSVWDLAGGENTQYF
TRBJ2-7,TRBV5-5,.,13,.,TGTGCCAGCAGGGAAACAGGGTTATCCGAGCAGTACTTC,CASRETGLSEQYF
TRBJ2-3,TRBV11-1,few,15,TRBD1,TGTGCCAGCAGCTCCGGACAGGGAGAATCAGATACGCAGTATTTT,CASSSGQGESDTQYF
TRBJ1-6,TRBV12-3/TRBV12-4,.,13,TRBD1,TGTGCCAGCAGGGGACAGGATAATTCACCCCTCCACTTT,CASRGQDNSPLHF
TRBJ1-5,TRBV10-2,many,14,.,TGCGCCAGCAGTGAGTCTACGGGTATTCAGCCCCAGCATTTT,CASSESTGIQPQHF
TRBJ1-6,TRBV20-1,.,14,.,TGCAGTGCTAGCGCGTTACAGGGTAATTCACCCCTCCACTTT,CSASALQGNSPLHF
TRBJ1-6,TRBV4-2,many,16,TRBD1,TGTGCCAGCAGCCAGGATTCCGGGACAGGGAGCTCACCCCTCCACTTT,CASSQDSGTGSSPLHF
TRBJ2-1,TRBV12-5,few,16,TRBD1,TGTGCTAGTGGTTTGGTACAGGGGCAGGGAATCAATGAGCAGTTCTTC,CASGLVQGQGINEQFF
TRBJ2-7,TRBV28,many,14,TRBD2,TGTGCCAGCAGTCTAGCGGGGGTCTCCTACGAGCAGTACTTC,CASSLAGVSYEQYF
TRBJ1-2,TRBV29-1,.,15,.,TGCAGCGCCGACGGGGGGCGACATCTAAACTATGGCTACACCTTC,CSADGGRHLNYGYTF
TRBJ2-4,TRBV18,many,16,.,TGTGCCAGCTCACCGCCGGGCGGAAAAAACCAAAACATTCAGTACTTC,CASSPPGGKNQNIQYF
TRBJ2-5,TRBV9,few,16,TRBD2,TGTGCCAGCAGCGGGGGACTAGCGGGAGCCCAAGAGACCCAGTACTTC,CASSGGLAGAQETQYF
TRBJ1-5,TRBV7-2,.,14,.,TGTGCCAGCAGCCGAGGGGGTAGCAATCAGCCCCAGCATTTT,CASSRGGSNQPQHF
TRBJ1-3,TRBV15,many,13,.,TGTGCCACCAGCCCCCGCTCTGGAAACACCATATATTTT,CATSPRSGNTIYF
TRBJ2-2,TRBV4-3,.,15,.,TGCGCCAGCAGCCAAGATTGGCGAACGGGCGGGGAGCTGTTTTTT,CASSQDWRTGGELFF
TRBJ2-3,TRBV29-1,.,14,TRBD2,TGCAGCGCCCGCTTAGCGGGAGGGTCAGATACGCAGTATTTT,CSARLAGGSDTQYF
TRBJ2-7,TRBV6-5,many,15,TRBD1,TGTGCCAGCAGTTCCGTTACGACAGGGGGATACGAGCAGTACTTC,CASSSVTTGGYEQYF
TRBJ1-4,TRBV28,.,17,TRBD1,TGTGCCAGCAGCCACCGGACAGGGGGCGCGGCTAATGAAAAACTGTTTTTT,CASSHRTGGAANEKLFF
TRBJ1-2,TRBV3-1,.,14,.,TGTGCCAGCAGCACGACAGTCGGTGGCTATGGCTACACCTTC,CASSTTVGGYGYTF
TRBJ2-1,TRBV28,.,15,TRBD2,TGTGCCAGCAGTTCTAGCGGCCTCTCCTACAATGAGCAGTTCTTC,CASSSSGLSYNEQFF
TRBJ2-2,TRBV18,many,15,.,TGTGCCAGCTCACCTGGGACGGCGAACACCGGGGAGCTGTTTTTT,CASSPGTANTGELFF
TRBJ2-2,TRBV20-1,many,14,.,TGCAGTGCTAGAGAGACGTGGGAGGCCGGGGAGCTGTTTTTT,CSARETWEAGELFF
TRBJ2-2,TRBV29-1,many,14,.,TGCAGCGTTTCCAGCGGAGGGGGAACCGGGGAGCTGTTTTTT,CSVSSGGGTGELFF
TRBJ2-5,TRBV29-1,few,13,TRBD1,TGCAGCGCTGCAACGGGACAGTTCGAGACCCAGTACTTC,CSAATGQFETQYF
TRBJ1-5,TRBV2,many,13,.,TGTGCCAGCAGTGGCTACGGGAATCAGCCCCAGCATTTT,CASSGYGNQPQHF
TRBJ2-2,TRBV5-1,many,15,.,TGCGCCAGCAGCTCCCACCGGTCGAACACCGGGGAGCTGTTTTTT,CASSSHRSNTGELFF
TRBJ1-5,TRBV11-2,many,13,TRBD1,TGTGCCAGCAGCAGGGACAGACAATCGCCCCAGCATTTT,CASSRDRQSPQHF
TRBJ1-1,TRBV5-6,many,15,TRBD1,TGTGCCAGCAGCCTGTTAACAGGGGGACCCACTGAAGCTTTCTTT,CASSLLTGGPTEAFF
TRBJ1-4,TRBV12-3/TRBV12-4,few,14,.,TGTGCCAGCAGTTTCGAAAGTTGGGATGAAAAACTGTTTTTT,CASSFESWDEKLFF
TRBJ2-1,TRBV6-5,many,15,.,TGTGCCAGCAGTTACAGAGGGTTTCGGTACAATGAGCAGTTCTTC,CASSYRGFRYNEQFF
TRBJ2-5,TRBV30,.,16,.,TGTGCCTGGAGTGTTGGGCTCGGCAGAAGCCAAGAGACCCAGTACTTC,CAWSVGLGRSQETQYF
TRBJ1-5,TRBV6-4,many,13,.,TGTGCCAGCAGTGACCAAGAGGGTCAGCCCCAGCATTTT,CASSDQEGQPQHF